These 15 T cell receptor beta chains were sequenced from one sample in a study of blood T cells in healthy people across ages. It was with a sample-barcoded 5' primer and a J-beta primer mix that a second PCR of roughly 6 to 12 cycles was run. A single record per CDR3 protein comes from TCRdb applying MiXCR to the 5' RACE reads. The data show approximately 1,100,000 distinct CDR3 sequences, less than 50% seen once. Input material: blood. These receptors all stem from a woman between 55 and 75 years old in good health.

The table lists this clonotype with a few counts. The chain couples TRBV5-1 to TRBJ2-7; 7 nucleotides match TRBD1. V trimming: 4 bases; J trimming: 2 bases; junction bases outside the gene matches: 9. CDR3 length: 15 amino acids. Looked up from germline, CDR1 is SGHRS and CDR2 is YFSETQ. CDR3 in amino acids: CASSQGSGQTYEQYF. In DNA, the CDR3 is TGCGCCAGCAGCCAAGGGTCGGGACAGACCTACGAGCAGTACTTC.

The genes are TRBV5-5 and TRBJ2-5, with 7 positions matching TRBD2. The assigned J gene may be wrong: the sequence end matches TRBJ2-7 better. Germline V gene lookup returns CDR1 SGHKS and CDR2 YYEKEE (reference sequence). This CDR3 is 15 amino acids long. The CDR3 bases are TGTGCCAGCAGCTTGGCCCGGACTAGTGTGTACGAGCAGTACTTC. Translated, it gives CASSLARTSVYEQYF.

The chain couples TRBV7-9 to TRBJ2-1; D perhaps matches TRBD1 (5 bases). The length of the CDR3 is 15 residues. The V gene's germline CDR1 is SEHNR and CDR2 FQNEAQ (reference sequence). V was shortened by 6 bases and J by 4 bases, with 16 bases between the two germline ends. CDR3 in amino acids: CASSSQGSTYNEQFF. The CDR3 DNA sequence: TGTGCCAGCAGTTCGCAGGGTTCCACATACAATGAGCAGTTCTTC. Full variable domain (outside the CDR3, taken from reference TRBV7-9 and TRBJ2-1): DTGVSQNPRHKITKRGQNVTFRCDPISEHNRLYWYRQTLGQGPEFLTYFQNEAQLEKSRLLSDRFSAERPKGSFSTLEIQRTEQGDSAMYLCASSSQGSTYNEQFFGPGTRLTVL.

The genes are TRBV7-9 and TRBJ1-1; D perhaps matches TRBD1 (6 bases). The CDR3 has 13 amino acids. Trimming stripped 7 bases from V and 1 base from J, with 10 bases between. Germline CDR1 SEHNR, CDR2 FQNEAQ (reference sequence). The CDR3 reads CASTATGNTEAFF. CDR3 coding DNA: TGTGCCAGCACCGCGACAGGGAACACTGAAGCTTTCTTT.

V and J are TRBV14 and TRBJ1-1; TRBD1 aligns across 7 bases. Unmatched junction bases numbered 11, after V lost 4 bases and J lost 3 bases. The CDR3 loop spans 16 amino acids. Germline loops: CDR1 SGHDN, CDR2 FVKESK. The CDR3: CASSPPTGARDTEAFF. CDR3 nucleotide sequence: TGTGCCAGCAGCCCCCCAACAGGGGCGCGGGACACTGAAGCTTTCTTT.

The genes are TRBV20-1 and TRBJ2-7; D remains ambiguous. CDR1 and CDR2 from the germline V gene are DFQATT and SNEGSKA (reference sequence). This CDR3 spans 14 amino acids. V lost 0 bases, J lost 7 bases, and 16 bases lay in between. This CDR3 reads CSARDFSTTREQYF. Written as DNA, the CDR3 is TGCAGTGCTAGAGATTTTAGCACCACACGGGAGCAGTACTTC.

The chain joins TRBV25-1 to TRBJ2-3; the match to TRBD2 covers 10 bases. The CDR3 spans 17 residues. CDR1 MGHDK and CDR2 SYGVNS come from the germline V gene. V lost 6 bases and J lost 3; bases outside the gene matches: 12. CDR3 amino acids: CASSPLGRTSGTDTQYF. The CDR3 nucleotides are TGTGCCAGCAGCCCCCTGGGAAGGACTAGCGGAACAGATACGCAGTATTTT. The full variable domain, rest sourced from reference TRBV25-1 and TRBJ2-3, is EADIYQTPRYLVIGTGKKITLECSQTMGHDKMYWYQQDPGMELHLIHYSYGVNSTEKGDLSSESTVSRIRTEHFPLTLESARPSHTSQYLCASSPLGRTSGTDTQYFGPGTRLTVL.

Details on this clonotype: At one boundary the junction diverges from the germline segment, which might be a read error. The gene calls are TRBV3-1 and TRBJ2-3; no reliable D call. The CDR3 loop spans 12 amino acids. Germline CDR1 and CDR2: LGHDT and YNNKEL (reference sequence). The CDR3 sequence: CTSSDKGDTQYF. CDR3 nucleotides: TGTACCAGCAGCGACAAAGGAGATACGCAGTATTTT.

This clonotype has only a few counts. V usage is TRBV6-5 and J usage is TRBJ2-3; D could derive from TRBD1 or TRBD2 (5 bases each). Germline V gene data show CDR1 as MNHEY and CDR2 as SVGAGI. The CDR3 consists of 13 residues. Trimming stripped 5 bases from V and 10 bases from J, with 16 bases between. In DNA, the CDR3 is TGTGCCAGCAGTGACCTAGGGACCCCATCGCAGTATTTT. This gives the protein CASSDLGTPSQYF.

The genes are TRBV3-1 and TRBJ2-1; no clear D gene. The length of the CDR3 is 13 residues. Between the trimmed V and J ends, which lost 4 bases and 9 bases, there was a span of 13 bases. Germline CDR1 and CDR2: LGHDT and YNNKEL (reference sequence). CDR3 sequence (DNA): TGTGCCAGCAGCCCCCGAGCAGCTGGTGAGCAGTTCTTC. Translating it yields CASSPRAAGEQFF.

V usage is TRBV5-1 and J usage is TRBJ2-2, with 11 positions matching TRBD2. The CDR3 is made up of 19 amino acids. V was pared by 0 bases and J by 1 base, with 8 bases of the junction left unmatched. Germline V lookup: CDR1 SGHRS, CDR2 YFSETQ. The CDR3 region has the DNA TGCGCCAGCAGCTTGGCTCGACTAGCGGGGCCAGGGAACACCGGGGAGCTGTTTTTT. This encodes CASSLARLAGPGNTGELFF.

This rearrangement joins TRBV7-8 to TRBJ2-1; 10 bases agree with TRBD2. From germline, CDR1 is SGHVS and CDR2 FQNEAQ. With 2 bases clipped from V and 5 bases from J, the junction kept 6 bases outside the gene matches. This CDR3 region has 16 residues. CDR3 loop: CASSLYSLAGHNEQFF. CDR3 DNA: TGTGCCAGCAGCTTATACTCACTAGCGGGGCACAATGAGCAGTTCTTC.

This chain links TRBV7-8 with TRBJ1-3; no clear D gene. Germline V lookup: CDR1 SGHVS, CDR2 FQNEAQ. There are 15 residues in the CDR3. The V end lost 0 bases, the J end lost 4 bases, and 10 bases lay between the germline ends. DNA for the CDR3: TGTGCCAGCAGCTTAGCGACCAGTACGGGAAACACCATATATTTT. Protein: CASSLATSTGNTIYF.

V usage is TRBV6-6 and J usage is TRBJ1-6, with D tentatively TRBD1 (6 bases). Germline V gene data show CDR1 as MNHNY and CDR2 as SVGAGI (reference sequence). Trimming took off 7 bases at V and 0 bases at J, with 13 bases between the two ends. The CDR3 spans 16 residues. DNA of the CDR3: TGTGCCAGCACCAAGGGGGGCTTCTCCTATAATTCACCCCTCCACTTT. Protein: CASTKGGFSYNSPLHF.

Only a few counts were recorded for this clonotype. This rearrangement joins TRBV7-9 to TRBJ2-1; no clear D. Germline values: CDR1 SEHNR, CDR2 FQNEAQ (reference sequence). Trimming stripped 5 bases from V and 8 bases from J, with 19 bases between. The CDR3 loop spans 15 amino acids. The CDR3 region has the DNA TGTGCCAGCAGCCAAGGACGGATCCTCGGCGATGAGCAGTTCTTC. Protein: CASSQGRILGDEQFF.